This T cell receptor beta chain derives from a study of regulatory T cells in long-lasting Graves disease. Study-wide background: Antithyroid drugs had been taken by newly diagnosed Graves' patients for under 3 months. General study findings and limits: Shared public clonotypes totalled some 2,500 in persistent patients, compared with about 970 in new patients.

As for this clonotype: The target antigen is unknown. At one of its ends the junction is not consistent with the germline gene, which may arise from a read error.

The time point was: newly diagnosed GD, antithyroid drugs for less than 3 months. PBMCs were the source of the RNA used for TCR sequencing. The authors built TCR beta libraries using iRepertoire HTBI primers and Arm-PCR of CDR3 regions. TCRdb re-called the multiplex PCR reads with MiXCR, one entry per CDR3 protein. The sample yields roughly 560,000 distinct CDR3 sequences, approximately 16% seen once. Another study also made use of these data, one on T cells in Graves' hyperthyroidism and ophthalmopathy. As reported in that work: A set of HTBI primers served as the primers for a first-round RT-PCR of the TCR CDR3.

The source of this sequence is a woman aged 35-65 years with Graves disease. Specimen: peripheral blood mononuclear cells (PBMCs), collected at new diagnosis, from a patient treated with antithyroid drugs.

CDR3 in amino acids: CASRLGGQNSPLHF. Written as DNA, the CDR3 is TGTGCCAGCAGACTGGGGGGACAGAATTCACCCCTCCACTTT. The J gene is TRBJ1-6, the V gene TRBV5-1; 7 positions agree with TRBD1. This CDR3 has 14 residues. Germline CDR1 reads SGHRS; CDR2 reads YFSETQ.